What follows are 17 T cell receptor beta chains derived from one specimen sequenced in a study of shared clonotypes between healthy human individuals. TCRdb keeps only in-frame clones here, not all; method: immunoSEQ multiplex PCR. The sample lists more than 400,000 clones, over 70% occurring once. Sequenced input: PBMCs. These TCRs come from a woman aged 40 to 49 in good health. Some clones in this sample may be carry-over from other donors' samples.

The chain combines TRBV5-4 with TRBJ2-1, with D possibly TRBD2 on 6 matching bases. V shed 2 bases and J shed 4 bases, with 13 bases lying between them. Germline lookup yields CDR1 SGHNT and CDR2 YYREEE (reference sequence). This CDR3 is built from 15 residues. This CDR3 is CASSFPGAGYNEQFF. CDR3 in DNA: TGTGCCAGCAGCTTCCCGGGAGCAGGATACAATGAGCAGTTCTTC.

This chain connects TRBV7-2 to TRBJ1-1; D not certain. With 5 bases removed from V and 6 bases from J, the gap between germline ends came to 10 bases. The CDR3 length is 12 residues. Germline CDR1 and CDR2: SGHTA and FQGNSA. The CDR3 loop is CASSPLGPEAFF. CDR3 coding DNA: TGTGCCAGCAGCCCCTTAGGACCTGAAGCTTTCTTT. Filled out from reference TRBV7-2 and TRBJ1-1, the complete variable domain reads GAGVSQSPSNKVTEKGKDVELRCDPISGHTALYWYRQSLGQGLEFLIYFQGNSAPDKSGLPSDRFSAERTGGSVSTLTIQRTQQEDSAVYLCASSPLGPEAFFGQGTRLTVV.

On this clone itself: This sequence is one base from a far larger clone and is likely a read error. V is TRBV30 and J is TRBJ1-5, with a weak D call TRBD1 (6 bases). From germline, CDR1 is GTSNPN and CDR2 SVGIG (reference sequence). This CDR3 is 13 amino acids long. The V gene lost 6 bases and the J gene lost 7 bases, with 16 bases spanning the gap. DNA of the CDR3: TGTGCCTGTAGTAGGGGGAACGGGCAGCCCCAGCATTTT. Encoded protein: CACSRGNGQPQHF.

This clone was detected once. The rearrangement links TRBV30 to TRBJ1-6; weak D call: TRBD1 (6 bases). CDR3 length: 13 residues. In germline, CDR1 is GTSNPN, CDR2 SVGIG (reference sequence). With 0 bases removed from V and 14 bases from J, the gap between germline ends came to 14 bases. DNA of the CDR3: TGTGCCTGGAGTGTAACCCAGGGGAGGTCCCTCCACTTT. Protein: CAWSVTQGRSLHF.

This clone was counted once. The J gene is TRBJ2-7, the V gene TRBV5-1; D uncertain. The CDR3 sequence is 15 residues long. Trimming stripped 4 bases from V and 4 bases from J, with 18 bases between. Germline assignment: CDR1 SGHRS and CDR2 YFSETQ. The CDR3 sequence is CASSPDLGRRYEQYF. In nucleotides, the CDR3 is TGCGCCAGCAGCCCGGACCTAGGAAGAAGGTACGAGCAGTACTTC.

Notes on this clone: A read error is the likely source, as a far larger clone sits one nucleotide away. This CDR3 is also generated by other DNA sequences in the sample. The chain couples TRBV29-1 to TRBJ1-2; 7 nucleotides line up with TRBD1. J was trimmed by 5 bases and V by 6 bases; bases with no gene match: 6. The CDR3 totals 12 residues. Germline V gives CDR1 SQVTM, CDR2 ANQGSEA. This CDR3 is CSVTGTTYGYTF. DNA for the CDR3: TGCAGCGTGACAGGGACAACTTATGGCTACACCTTC.

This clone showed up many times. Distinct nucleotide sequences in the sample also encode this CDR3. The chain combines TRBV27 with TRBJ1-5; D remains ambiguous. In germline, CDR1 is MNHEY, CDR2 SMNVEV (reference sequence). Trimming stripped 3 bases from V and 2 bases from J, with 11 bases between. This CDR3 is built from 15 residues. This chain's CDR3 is CASSLWGVGNQPQHF. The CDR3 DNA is TGTGCCAGCAGTTTGTGGGGTGTCGGCAATCAGCCCCAGCATTTT.

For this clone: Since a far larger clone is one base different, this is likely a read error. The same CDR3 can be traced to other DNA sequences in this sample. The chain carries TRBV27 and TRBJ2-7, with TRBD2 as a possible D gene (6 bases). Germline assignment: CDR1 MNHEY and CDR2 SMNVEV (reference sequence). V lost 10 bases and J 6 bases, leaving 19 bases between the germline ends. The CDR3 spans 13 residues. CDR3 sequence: CATGIGGSLEQYF. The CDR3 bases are TGTGCCACAGGGATTGGGGGGTCCCTCGAGCAGTACTTC.

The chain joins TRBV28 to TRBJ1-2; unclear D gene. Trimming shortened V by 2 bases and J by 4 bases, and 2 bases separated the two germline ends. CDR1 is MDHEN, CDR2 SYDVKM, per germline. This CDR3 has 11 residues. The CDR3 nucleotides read TGTGCCAGCAGTTTAAGCTATGGCTACACCTTC. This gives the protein CASSLSYGYTF.

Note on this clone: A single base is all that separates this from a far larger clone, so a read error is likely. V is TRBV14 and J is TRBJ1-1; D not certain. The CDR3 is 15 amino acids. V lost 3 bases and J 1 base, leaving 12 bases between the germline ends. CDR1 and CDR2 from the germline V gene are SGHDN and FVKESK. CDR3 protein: CASSQDSTPNTEAFF. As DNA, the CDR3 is TGTGCCAGCAGCCAGGATTCTACGCCGAACACTGAAGCTTTCTTT.

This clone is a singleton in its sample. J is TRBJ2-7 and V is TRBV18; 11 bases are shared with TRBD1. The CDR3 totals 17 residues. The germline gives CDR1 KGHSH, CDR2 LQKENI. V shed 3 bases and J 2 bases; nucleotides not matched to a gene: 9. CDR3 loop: CASSPLPPGQGAYEQYF. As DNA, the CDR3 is TGTGCCAGCTCACCGCTCCCACCGGGACAGGGGGCCTACGAGCAGTACTTC.

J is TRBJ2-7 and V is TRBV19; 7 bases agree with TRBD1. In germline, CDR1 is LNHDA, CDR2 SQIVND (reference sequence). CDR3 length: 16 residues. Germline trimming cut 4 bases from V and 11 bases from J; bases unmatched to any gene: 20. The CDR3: CASSTRQGTGTISKYF. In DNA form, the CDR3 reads TGTGCCAGTAGTACCCGACAGGGTACTGGTACGATTTCGAAGTACTTC. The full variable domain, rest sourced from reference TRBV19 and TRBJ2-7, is DGGITQSPKYLFRKEGQNVTLSCEQNLNHDAMYWYRQDPGQGLRLIYYSQIVNDFQKGDIAEGYSVSREKKESFPLTVTSAQKNPTAFYLCASSTRQGTGTISKYFGPGTRLTVT.

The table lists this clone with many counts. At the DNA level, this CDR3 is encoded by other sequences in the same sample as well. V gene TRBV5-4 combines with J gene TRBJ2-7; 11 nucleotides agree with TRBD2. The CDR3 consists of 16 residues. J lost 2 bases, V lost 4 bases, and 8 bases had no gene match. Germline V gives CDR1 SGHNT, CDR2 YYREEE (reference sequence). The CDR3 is CASSPGGTSGTYEQYF. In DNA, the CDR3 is TGTGCCAGCAGCCCGGGCGGGACTAGCGGTACCTACGAGCAGTACTTC. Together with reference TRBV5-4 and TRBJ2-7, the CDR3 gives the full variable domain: ETGVTQSPTHLIKTRGQQVTLRCSSQSGHNTVSWYQQALGQGPQFIFQYYREEENGRGNFPPRFSGLQFPNYSSELNVNALELDDSALYLCASSPGGTSGTYEQYFGPGTRLTVT.

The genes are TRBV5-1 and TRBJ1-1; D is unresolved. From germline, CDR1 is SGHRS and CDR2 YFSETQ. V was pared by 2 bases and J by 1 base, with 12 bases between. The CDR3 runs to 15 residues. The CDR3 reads CASSLSRTKNTEAFF. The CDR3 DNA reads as TGCGCCAGCAGCTTAAGCCGGACGAAGAACACTGAAGCTTTCTTT.

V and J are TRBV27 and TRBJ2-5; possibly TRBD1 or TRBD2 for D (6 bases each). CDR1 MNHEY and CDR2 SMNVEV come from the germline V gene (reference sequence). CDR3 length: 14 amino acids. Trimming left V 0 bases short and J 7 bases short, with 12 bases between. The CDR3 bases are TGTGCCAGCAGTTTATCGGGGGGCCCCGGGACCCAGTACTTC. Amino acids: CASSLSGGPGTQYF.

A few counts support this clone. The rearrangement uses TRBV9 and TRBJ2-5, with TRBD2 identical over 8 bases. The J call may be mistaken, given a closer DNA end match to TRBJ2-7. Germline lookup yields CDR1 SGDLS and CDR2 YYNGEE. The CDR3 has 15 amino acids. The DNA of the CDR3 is TGTGCCAGCAGCCCAAGCGGGAGTTACTCCTACGAGCAGTACTTC. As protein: CASSPSGSYSYEQYF.

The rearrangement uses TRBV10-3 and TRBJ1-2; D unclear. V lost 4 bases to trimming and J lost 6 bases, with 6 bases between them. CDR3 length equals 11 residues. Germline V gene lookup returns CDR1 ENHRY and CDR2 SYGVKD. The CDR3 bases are TGTGCCATCAGTGGAGGGCATGGCTACACCTTC. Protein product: CAISGGHGYTF.